The T cell receptor (beta chain) under discussion was sequenced for a study of CD8 T cells in ankylosing spondylitis. This clonotype was seen a handful of times. Its antigen is unknown. Trimming removed 0 bases from V and 0 bases from J; junction bases left unmatched: 5. The CDR3 spans 17 residues. Germline V gene lookup returns CDR1 LNHNV and CDR2 YYDKDF (reference sequence). TCRdb fed the 5' RACE reads into MiXCR, producing one record per CDR3 protein. This repertoire shows around 430,000 distinct CDR3 sequences, approximately 17% found once; its top ten account for under 1.2%. Study observations and caveats: Disease-linked clones were reportedly significantly enriched in matched ankylosing spondylitis synovial fluid. Those disease-linked clones were CD8+; they were also relatively rare in peripheral blood. Blood from ankylosing spondylitis patients appeared to carry a characteristic roughly 8-variant TCR beta motif.

The sample comprised blood, either unsorted or a sorted T cell fraction (not recorded which). This TCR was recovered from a male donor with ankylosing spondylitis. This chain links TRBV15 with TRBJ2-4; 7 nucleotides match TRBD1. Here the CDR3 DNA reads TGTGCCACCAGCAGAGAGATAACAGGGGTAGCCAAAAACATTCAGTACTTC. Its translation: CATSREITGVAKNIQYF. Drawing the rest from reference TRBV15 and TRBJ2-4, the complete variable domain is DAMVIQNPRYQVTQFGKPVTLSCSQTLNHNVMYWYQQKSSQAPKLLFHYYDKDFNNEADTPDNFQSRRPNTSFCFLDIRSPGLGDTAMYLCATSREITGVAKNIQYFGAGTRLSVL.